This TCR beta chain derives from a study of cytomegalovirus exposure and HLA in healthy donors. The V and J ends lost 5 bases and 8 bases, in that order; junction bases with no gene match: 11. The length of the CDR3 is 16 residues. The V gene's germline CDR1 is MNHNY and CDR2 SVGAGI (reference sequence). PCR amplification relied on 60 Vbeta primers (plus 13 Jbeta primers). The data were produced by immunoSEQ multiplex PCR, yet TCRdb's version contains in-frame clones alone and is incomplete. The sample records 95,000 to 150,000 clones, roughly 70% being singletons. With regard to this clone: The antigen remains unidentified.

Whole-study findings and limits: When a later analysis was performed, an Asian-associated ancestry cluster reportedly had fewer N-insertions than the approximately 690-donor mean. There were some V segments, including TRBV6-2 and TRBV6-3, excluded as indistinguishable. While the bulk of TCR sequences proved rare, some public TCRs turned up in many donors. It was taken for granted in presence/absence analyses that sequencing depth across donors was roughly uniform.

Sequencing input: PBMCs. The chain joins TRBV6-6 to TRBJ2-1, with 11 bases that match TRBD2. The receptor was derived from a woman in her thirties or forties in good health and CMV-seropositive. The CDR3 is CASSPRLAGTLDEQFF. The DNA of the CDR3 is TGTGCCAGCAGTCCTCGACTAGCGGGGACATTAGATGAGCAGTTCTTC.